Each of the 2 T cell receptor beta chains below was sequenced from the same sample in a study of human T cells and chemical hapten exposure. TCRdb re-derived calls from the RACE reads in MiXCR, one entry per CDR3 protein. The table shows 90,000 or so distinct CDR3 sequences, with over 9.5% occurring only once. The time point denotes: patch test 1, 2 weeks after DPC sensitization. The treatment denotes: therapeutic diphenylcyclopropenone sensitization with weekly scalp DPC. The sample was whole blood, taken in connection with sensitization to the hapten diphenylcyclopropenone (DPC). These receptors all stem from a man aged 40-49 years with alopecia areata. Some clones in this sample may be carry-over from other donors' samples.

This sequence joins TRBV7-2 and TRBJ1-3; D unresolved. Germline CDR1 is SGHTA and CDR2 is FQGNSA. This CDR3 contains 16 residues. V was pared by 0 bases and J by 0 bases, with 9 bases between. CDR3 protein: CASSLALGSSGNTIYF. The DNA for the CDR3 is TGTGCCAGCAGCTTAGCGTTGGGGTCCTCTGGAAACACCATATATTTT.

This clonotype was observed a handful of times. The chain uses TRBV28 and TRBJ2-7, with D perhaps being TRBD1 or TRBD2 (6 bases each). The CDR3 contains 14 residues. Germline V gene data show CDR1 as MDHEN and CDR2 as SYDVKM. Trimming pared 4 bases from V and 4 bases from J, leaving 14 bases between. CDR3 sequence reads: CASSWRDTHYEQYF. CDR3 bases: TGTGCCAGCAGTTGGCGGGACACACATTACGAGCAGTACTTC. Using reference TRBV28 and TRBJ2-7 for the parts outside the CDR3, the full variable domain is DVKVTQSSRYLVKRTGEKVFLECVQDMDHENMFWYRQDPGLGLRLIYFSYDVKMKEKGDIPEGYSVSREKKERFSLILESASTNQTSMYLCASSWRDTHYEQYFGPGTRLTVT.